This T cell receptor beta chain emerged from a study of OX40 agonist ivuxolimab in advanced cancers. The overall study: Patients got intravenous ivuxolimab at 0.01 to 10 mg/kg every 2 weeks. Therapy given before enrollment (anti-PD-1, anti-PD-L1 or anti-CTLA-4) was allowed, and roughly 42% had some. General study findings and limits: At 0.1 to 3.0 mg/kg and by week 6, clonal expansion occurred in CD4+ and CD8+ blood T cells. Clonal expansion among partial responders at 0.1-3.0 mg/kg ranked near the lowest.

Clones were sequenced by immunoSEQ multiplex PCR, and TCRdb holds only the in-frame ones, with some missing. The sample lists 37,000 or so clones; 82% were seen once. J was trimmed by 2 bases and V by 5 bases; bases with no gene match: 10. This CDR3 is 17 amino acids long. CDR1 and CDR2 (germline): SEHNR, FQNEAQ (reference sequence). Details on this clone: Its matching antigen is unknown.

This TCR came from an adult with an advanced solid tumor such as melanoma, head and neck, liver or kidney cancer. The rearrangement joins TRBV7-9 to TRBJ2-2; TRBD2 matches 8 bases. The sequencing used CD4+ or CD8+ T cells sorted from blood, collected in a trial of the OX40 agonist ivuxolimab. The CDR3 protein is CASSAPSGGANTGELFF. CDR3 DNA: TGTGCCAGCAGCGCACCCTCGGGGGGGGCCAACACCGGGGAGCTGTTTTTT.